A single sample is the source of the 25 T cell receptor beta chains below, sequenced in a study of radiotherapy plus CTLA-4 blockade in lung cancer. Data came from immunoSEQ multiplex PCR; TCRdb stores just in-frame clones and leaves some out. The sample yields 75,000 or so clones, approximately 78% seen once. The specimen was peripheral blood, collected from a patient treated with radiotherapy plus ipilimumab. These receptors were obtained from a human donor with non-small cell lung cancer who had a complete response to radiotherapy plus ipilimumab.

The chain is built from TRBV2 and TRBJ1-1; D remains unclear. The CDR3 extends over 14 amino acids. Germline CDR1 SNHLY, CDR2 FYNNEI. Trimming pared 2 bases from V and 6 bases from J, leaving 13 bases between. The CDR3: CASSETRSGAEAFF. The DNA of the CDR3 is TGTGCCAGCAGTGAAACCCGCAGTGGCGCTGAAGCTTTCTTT.

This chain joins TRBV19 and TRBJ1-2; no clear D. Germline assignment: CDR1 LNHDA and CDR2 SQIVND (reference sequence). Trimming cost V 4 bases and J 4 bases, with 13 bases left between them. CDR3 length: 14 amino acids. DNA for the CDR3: TGTGCCAGTAGTAGAGACCGGGAAGGCTATGGCTACACCTTC. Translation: CASSRDREGYGYTF.

The CDR3 DNA is TGTGCCAGCAGCCGGGGCCAGGGCGATCAGCCCCAGCATTTT. Residues: CASSRGQGDQPQHF. This sequence joins TRBV21-1 and TRBJ1-5. TRBV21-1 is a documented pseudogene. CDR3 size: 14 residues.

CDR3 DNA sequence: TGTGCCAGCAGCTTAGCACAGTTCGGTCGCTATGGCTACACCTTC. Protein product: CASSLAQFGRYGYTF. This sequence joins TRBV11-2 and TRBJ1-2; D gene uncertain. Trimming took 1 base from V and 4 from J, leaving 13 bases between them. The CDR3 extends over 15 amino acids. From germline, CDR1 is SGHAT and CDR2 FQNNGV.

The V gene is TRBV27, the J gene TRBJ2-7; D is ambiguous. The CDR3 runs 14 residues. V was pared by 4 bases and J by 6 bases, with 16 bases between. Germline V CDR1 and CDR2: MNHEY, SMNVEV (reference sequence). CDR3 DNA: TGTGCCAGCAGTTCGCTGAGTTCGGCGCCCGAGCAGTACTTC. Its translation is CASSSLSSAPEQYF.

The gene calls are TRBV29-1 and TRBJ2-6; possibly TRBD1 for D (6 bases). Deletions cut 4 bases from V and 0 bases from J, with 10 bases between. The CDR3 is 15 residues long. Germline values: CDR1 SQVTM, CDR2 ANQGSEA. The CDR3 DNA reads TGCAGCGTTGGAACAGGGAGCTCTGGGGCCAACGTCCTGACTTTC. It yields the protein CSVGTGSSGANVLTF.

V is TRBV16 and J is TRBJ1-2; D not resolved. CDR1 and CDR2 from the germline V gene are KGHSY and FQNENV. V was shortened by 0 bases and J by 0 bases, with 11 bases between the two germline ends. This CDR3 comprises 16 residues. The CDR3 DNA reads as TGTGCCAGCAGCCAATCTGCGGCAGCCCCTAACTATGGCTACACCTTC. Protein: CASSQSAAAPNYGYTF.

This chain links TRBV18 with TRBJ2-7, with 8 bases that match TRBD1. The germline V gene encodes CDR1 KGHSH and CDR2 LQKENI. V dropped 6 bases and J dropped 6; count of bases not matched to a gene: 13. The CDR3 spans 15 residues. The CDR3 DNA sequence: TGTGCCAGCTCGCAAACTGGACAGGGAATAAGCGAGCAGTACTTC. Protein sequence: CASSQTGQGISEQYF.

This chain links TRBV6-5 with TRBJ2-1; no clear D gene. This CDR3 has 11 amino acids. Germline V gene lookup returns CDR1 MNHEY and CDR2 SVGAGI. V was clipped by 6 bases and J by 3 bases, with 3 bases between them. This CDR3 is CASRNYNEQFF. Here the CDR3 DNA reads TGTGCCAGCAGAAACTACAATGAGCAGTTCTTC.

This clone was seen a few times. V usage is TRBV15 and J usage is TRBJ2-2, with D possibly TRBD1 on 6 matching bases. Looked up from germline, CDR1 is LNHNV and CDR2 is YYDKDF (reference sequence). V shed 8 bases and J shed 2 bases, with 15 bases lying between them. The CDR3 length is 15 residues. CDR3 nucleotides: TGTGCCACCGGGGTTGGGACACAAAACACCGGGGAGCTGTTTTTT. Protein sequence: CATGVGTQNTGELFF.

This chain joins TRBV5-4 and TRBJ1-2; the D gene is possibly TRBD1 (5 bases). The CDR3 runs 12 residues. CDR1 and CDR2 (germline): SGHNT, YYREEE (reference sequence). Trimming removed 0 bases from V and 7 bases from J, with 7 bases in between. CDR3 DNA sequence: TGTGCCAGCAGCTTGGAGGGGTTTGGCTACACCTTC. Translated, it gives CASSLEGFGYTF.

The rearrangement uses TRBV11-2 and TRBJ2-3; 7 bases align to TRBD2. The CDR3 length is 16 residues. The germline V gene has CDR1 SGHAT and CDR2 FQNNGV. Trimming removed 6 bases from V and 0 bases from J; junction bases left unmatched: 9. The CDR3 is CASRSLAEISTDTQYF. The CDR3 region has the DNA TGTGCCAGCAGATCTCTAGCGGAGATTAGCACAGATACGCAGTATTTT.

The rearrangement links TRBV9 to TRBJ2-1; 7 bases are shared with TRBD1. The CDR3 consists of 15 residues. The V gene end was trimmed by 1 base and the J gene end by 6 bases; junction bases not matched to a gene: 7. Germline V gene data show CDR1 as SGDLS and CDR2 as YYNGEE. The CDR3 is CASSVLGQSSNEQFF. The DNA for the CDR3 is TGTGCCAGCAGCGTACTGGGACAGTCGTCCAATGAGCAGTTCTTC.

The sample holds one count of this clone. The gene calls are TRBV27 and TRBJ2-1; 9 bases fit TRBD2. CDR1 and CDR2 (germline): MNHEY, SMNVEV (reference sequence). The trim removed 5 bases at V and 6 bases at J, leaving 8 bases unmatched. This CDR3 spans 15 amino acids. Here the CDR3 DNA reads TGTGCCAGCAGTCCAGCGGGAGGAGGTGGCAATGAGCAGTTCTTC. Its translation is CASSPAGGGGNEQFF.

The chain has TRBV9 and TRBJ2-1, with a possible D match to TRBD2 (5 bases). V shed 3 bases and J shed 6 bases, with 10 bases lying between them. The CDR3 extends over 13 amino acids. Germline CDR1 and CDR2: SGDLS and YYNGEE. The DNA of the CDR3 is TGTGCCAGCAGCGCTACTAGAACCAATGAGCAGTTCTTC. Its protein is CASSATRTNEQFF.

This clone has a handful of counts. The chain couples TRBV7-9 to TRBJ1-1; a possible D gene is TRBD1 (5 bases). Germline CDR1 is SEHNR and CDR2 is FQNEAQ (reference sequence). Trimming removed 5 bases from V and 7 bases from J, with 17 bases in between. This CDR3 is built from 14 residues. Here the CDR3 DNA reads TGTGCCAGCAGCCCCCTCGAAGGGGCGGTTGAAGCTTTCTTT. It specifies CASSPLEGAVEAFF.

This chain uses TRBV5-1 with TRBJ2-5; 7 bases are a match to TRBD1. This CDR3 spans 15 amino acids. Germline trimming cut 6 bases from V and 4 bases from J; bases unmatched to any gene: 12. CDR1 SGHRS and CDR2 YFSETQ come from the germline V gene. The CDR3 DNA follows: TGCGCCAGCACCGAGAACAGGGGTATCTCAGAGACCCAGTACTTC. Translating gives CASTENRGISETQYF.

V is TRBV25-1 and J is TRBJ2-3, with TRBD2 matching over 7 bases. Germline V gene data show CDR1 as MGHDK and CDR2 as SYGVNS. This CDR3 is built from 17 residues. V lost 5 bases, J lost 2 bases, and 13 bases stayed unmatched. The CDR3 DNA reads TGTGCCAGCAGTTCTTCCCTACTAGCGTATCACACAGATACGCAGTATTTT. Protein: CASSSSLLAYHTDTQYF. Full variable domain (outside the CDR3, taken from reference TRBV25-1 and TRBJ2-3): EADIYQTPRYLVIGTGKKITLECSQTMGHDKMYWYQQDPGMELHLIHYSYGVNSTEKGDLSSESTVSRIRTEHFPLTLESARPSHTSQYLCASSSSLLAYHTDTQYFGPGTRLTVL.

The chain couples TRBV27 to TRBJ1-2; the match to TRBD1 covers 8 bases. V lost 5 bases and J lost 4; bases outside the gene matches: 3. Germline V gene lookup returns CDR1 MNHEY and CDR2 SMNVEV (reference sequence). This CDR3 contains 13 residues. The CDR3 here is CASSRGQAYGYTF. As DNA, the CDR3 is TGTGCCAGCAGTCGGGGACAGGCCTATGGCTACACCTTC.

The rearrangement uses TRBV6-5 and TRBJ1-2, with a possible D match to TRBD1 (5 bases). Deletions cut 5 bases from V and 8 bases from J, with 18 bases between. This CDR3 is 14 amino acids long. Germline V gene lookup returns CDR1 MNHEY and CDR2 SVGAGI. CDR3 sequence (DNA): TGTGCCAGCAGTCTCAACTCACAGTGGGGGGGCTACACCTTC. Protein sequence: CASSLNSQWGGYTF.

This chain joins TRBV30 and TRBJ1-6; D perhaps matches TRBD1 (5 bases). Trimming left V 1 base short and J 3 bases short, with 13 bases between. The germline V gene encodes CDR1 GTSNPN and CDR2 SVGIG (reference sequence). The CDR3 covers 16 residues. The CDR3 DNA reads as TGTGCCTGGAGTGATTTGCCGGGGGTCTATAATTCACCCCTCCACTTT. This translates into CAWSDLPGVYNSPLHF.

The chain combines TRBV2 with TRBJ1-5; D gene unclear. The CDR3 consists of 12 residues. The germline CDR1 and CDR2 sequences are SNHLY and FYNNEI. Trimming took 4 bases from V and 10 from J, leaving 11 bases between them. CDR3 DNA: TGTGCCAGCAGTGGGCCTCGTAGTCCCCAGCATTTT. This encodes CASSGPRSPQHF.

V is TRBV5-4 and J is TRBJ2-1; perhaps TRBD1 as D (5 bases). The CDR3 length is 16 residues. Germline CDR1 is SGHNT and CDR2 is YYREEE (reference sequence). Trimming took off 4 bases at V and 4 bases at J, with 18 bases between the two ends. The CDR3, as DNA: TGTGCCAGCAGCCCAGCAGTGCAGGGCAGATACAATGAGCAGTTCTTC. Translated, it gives CASSPAVQGRYNEQFF.

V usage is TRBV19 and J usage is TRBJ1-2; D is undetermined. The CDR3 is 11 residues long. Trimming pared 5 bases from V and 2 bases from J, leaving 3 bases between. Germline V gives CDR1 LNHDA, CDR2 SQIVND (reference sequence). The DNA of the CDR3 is TGTGCCAGTAGTCCCAACTATGGCTACACCTTC. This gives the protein CASSPNYGYTF.

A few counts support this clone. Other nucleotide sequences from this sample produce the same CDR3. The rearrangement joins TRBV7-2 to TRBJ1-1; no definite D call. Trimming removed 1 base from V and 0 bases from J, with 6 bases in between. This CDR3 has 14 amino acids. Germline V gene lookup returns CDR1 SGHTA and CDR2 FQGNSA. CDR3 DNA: TGTGCCAGCAGCTTAGTTCCGATGAACACTGAAGCTTTCTTT. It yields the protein CASSLVPMNTEAFF.